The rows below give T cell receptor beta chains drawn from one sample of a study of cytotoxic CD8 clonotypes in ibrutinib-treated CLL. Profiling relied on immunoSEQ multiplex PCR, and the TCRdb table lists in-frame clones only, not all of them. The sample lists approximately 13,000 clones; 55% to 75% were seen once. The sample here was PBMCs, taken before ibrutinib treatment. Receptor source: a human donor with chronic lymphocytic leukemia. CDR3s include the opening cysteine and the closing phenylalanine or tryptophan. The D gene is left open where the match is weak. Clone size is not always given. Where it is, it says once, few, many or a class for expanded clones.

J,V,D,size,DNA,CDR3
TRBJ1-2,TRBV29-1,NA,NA,TGCACCGCAACCAACTCGGGCTATGGCTACACCTTC,CTATNSGYGYTF
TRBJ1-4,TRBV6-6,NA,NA,TGTGCCAGCAGCCTCGGGCCCAGGGGAAAACTGTTTTTT,CASSLGPRGKLFF
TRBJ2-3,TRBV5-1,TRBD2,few,TGCGCCAGCCAACCTAGCGGGGCCCCAGATACGCAGTATTTT,CASQPSGAPDTQYF
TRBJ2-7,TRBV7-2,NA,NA,TGTGCCAGCAGCTTAGGGCCCGGGGGCTACGAGCAGTACTTC,CASSLGPGGYEQYF
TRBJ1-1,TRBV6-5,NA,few,TGTGCCAGCAGTTACCCCCCACAGGCTTTCTTT,CASSYPPQAFF
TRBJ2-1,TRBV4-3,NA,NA,TGCGCCAGCAGCCAAGAAGTGTCGGACACCTACAATGAGCAGTTCTTC,CASSQEVSDTYNEQFF
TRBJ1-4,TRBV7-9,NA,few,TGTGCCAGCAGCCCCCCCGGCAGCTCCACAACTAATGAAAAACTGTTTTTT,CASSPPGSSTTNEKLFF
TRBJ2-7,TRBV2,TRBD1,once,TGTGCCAGCAGTGTAGGGGACAGGAGCTCCTACGAGCAGTACTTC,CASSVGDRSSYEQYF
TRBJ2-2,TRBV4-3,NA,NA,TGCGCCAGCAGCCGGGTCGGGCTCTCCGGGGAGCTGTTTTTT,CASSRVGLSGELFF
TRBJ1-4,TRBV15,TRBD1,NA,TGTGCCACCAGCAGGGAACAATGGGGACAGGTCCATGAAAAACTGTTTTTT,CATSREQWGQVHEKLFF
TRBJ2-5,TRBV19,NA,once,TGTGCCAGTAGGGGGGGACACCAAGAGACCCAGTACTTC,CASRGGHQETQYF
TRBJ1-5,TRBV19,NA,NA,TGTGCCAGTACCCAGCGGGGGCGTTATAGCAATCAGCCCCAGCATTTT,CASTQRGRYSNQPQHF
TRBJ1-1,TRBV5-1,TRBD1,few,TGCGCCAGCAGCTTCCTTCCGGCGGGACAGGGAGGACCCATGAACACTGAAGCTTTCTTT,CASSFLPAGQGGPMNTEAFF
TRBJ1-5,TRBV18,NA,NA,TGTGCCAGCTCATCCTTACAGGACCAGCCCCAGCATTTT,CASSSLQDQPQHF
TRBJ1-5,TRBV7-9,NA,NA,TGTGCCAGCAGCTCGACCGGGGCACGGGGACAGCCCCAGCATTTT,CASSSTGARGQPQHF
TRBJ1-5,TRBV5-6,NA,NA,TGTGCCAGCAGCTTGCGGGGGCGTGGGGGCAATCAGCCCCAGCATTTT,CASSLRGRGGNQPQHF
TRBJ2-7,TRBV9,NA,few,TGTGCCAGCAGCCCCGGCTCCTTTGTTAGCTCCTACGAGCAGTACTTC,CASSPGSFVSSYEQYF
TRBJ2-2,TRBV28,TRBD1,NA,TGTGCCAGCAGTTCGGGACAGGGGGGCGGGGAGCTGTTTTTT,CASSSGQGGGELFF
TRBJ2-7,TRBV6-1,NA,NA,TGTGCCAGCAGTGAGGCAGACAGGCTCTACGAGCAGTACTTC,CASSEADRLYEQYF
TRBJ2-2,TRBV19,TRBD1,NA,TGTGCCAGTAGCTGGACAGGTCCCGGGGAGCTGTTTTTT,CASSWTGPGELFF
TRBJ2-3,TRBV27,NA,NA,TGTGCCAGCAGGAGAGACCCCACAGATACGCAGTATTTT,CASRRDPTDTQYF
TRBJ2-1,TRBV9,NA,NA,TGTGCCAGCAGCGTAGCGGGGTACAATGAGCAGTTCTTC,CASSVAGYNEQFF
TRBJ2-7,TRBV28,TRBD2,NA,TGTGCCAGCAAGCGTCTGAGCGGGGGCCCCTACGAGCAGTACTTC,CASKRLSGGPYEQYF
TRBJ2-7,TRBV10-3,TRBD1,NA,TGTGCCATCAGGCCACAGGGGGCTGGTCACGAGCAGTACTTC,CAIRPQGAGHEQYF
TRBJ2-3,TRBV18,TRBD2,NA,TGTGCCAGCTCACCACTTGGCGGGGGGCCGGGAGATACGCAGTATTTT,CASSPLGGGPGDTQYF
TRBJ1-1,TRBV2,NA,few,TGTGCCAGCAACAGGGATATGAACACTGAAGCTTTCTTT,CASNRDMNTEAFF
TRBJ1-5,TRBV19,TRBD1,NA,TGTGCCAGTACCCCCCGGGGACAGGGTGGGAATCAGCCCCAGCATTTT,CASTPRGQGGNQPQHF
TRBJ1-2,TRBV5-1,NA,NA,TGCGCCAGCAGCTTGGGAGAATCAAACAGTCAAGGCTACACCTTC,CASSLGESNSQGYTF
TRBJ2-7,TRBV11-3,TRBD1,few,TGTGCCAGCAGCTTAGCGGGGCAGGGGGACCGCGAGCAGTACTTC,CASSLAGQGDREQYF
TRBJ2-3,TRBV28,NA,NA,TGTGCCAGCAGTGAAACGCGGGTGCGGGGCACAGATACGCAGTATTTT,CASSETRVRGTDTQYF
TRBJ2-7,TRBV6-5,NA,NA,TGTGCCAGCAGTTACTCGGTCGGGGCCTACGAGCAGTACTTC,CASSYSVGAYEQYF
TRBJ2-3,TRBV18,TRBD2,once,TGTGCCAGCTCCTCCCATCCGGGAGCGGGAAACACAGATACGCAGTATTTT,CASSSHPGAGNTDTQYF
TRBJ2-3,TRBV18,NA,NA,TGTGCCAGCTCACCTATCGTGACAAGCACAGATACGCAGTATTTT,CASSPIVTSTDTQYF
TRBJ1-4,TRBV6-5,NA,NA,TGTGCCAGCAGTTACTCGACGCAGGGGAATGAAAAACTGTTTTTT,CASSYSTQGNEKLFF
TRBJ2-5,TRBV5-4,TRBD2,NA,TGTGCCAGCAGCTTGGGGTTGCAGCGGGGCCCTGGGGAGACCCAGTACTTC,CASSLGLQRGPGETQYF
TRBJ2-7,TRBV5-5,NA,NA,TGTGCCAGCAGCTTCTCGGGGAACGAGCAGTACTTC,CASSFSGNEQYF
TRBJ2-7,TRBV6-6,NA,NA,TGTGCCAGCAGCCTCGACAGCCCCAGCTCCTACGAGCAGTACTTC,CASSLDSPSSYEQYF
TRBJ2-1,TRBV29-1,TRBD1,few,TGCAGCGTTGAAGATGGGGGACAGGGGCAGTTCTTC,CSVEDGGQGQFF
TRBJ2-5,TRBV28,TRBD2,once,TGTGCCAGCAGTTTTCCCCGGGGGGGCCTGGAGACCCAGTACTTC,CASSFPRGGLETQYF
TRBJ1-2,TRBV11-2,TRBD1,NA,TGTGCCAGCAGCGGAGACAGGGGGATTGGCTATGGCTACACCTTC,CASSGDRGIGYGYTF
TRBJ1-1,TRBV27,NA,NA,TGTGCCAGCAGTTGGATCGACAGGAGGAACACTGAAGCTTTCTTT,CASSWIDRRNTEAFF
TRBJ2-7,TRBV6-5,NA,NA,TGTGCCAGCAGGCCAGCCCTACGTAGAAAGCAGTACTTC,CASRPALRRKQYF
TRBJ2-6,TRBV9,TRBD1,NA,TGTGCCAGCAGCGCCGGGACGGACAGGGCGATTCTTGGGGCCAACGTCCTGACTTTC,CASSAGTDRAILGANVLTF
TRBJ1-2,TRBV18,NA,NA,TGTGCCAGCTCCTCCGGACACGCTAACTATGGCTACACCTTC,CASSSGHANYGYTF
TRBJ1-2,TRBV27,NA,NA,TGTGCCAGCAAGCGGGGGGTGGCTAACTATGGCTACACCTTC,CASKRGVANYGYTF
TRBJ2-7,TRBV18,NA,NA,TGTGCCAGCTCACCCTACCGGGGCAGCGAGCAGTACTTC,CASSPYRGSEQYF
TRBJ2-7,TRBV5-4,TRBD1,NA,TGTGCCAGCAGCCCGGGACAGGTCAGCTCCTACGAGCAGTACTTC,CASSPGQVSSYEQYF
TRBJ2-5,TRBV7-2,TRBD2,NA,TGTGCCAGCAGCCGGGGCGGGGCGGGAGCTGGGGAGACCCAGTACTTC,CASSRGGAGAGETQYF
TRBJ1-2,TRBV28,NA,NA,TGTGCCAGCAGTTTATGGGACGGTAACTATGGCTACACCTTC,CASSLWDGNYGYTF